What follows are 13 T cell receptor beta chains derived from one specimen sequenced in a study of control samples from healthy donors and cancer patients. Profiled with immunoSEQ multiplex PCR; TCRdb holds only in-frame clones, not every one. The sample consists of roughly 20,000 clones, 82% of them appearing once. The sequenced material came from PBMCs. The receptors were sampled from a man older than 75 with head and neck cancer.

Here the CDR3 reads CASSQDPGGNQPQHF. CDR3 DNA sequence: TGTGCCAGCAGCCAAGATCCAGGGGGCAATCAGCCCCAGCATTTT. The chain combines TRBV3-1 (or the pseudogene TRBV3-2) with TRBJ1-5; the D gene is possibly TRBD1 (6 bases). Germline assignment: CDR1 LGHDT and CDR2 YNNKEL (reference sequence). Trimming took off 0 bases at V and 2 bases at J, with 8 bases between the two ends. The CDR3 length is 15 residues.

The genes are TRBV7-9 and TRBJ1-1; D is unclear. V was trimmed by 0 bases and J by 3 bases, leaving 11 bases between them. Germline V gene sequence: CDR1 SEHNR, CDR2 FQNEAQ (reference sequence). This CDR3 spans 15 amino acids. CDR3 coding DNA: TGTGCCAGCAGCTTAGCGGAAGGGTTGTACACTGAAGCTTTCTTT. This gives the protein CASSLAEGLYTEAFF.

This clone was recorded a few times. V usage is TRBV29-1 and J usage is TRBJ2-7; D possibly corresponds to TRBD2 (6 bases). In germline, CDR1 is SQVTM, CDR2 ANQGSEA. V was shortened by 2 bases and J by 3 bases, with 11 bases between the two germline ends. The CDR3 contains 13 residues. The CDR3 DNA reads TGCAGCGTTGAATTCCTCGGGGGCTACGAGCAGTACTTC. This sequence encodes CSVEFLGGYEQYF.

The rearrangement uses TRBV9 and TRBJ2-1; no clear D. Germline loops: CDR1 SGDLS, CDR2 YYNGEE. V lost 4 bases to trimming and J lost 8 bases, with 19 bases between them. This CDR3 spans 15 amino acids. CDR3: CASSPDGQRSDEQFF. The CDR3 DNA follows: TGTGCCAGCAGCCCCGATGGGCAAAGGTCAGATGAGCAGTTCTTC. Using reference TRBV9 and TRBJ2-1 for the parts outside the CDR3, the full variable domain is DSGVTQTPKHLITATGQRVTLRCSPRSGDLSVYWYQQSLDQGLQFLIQYYNGEERAKGNILERFSAQQFPDLHSELNLSSLELGDSALYFCASSPDGQRSDEQFFGPGTRLTVL.

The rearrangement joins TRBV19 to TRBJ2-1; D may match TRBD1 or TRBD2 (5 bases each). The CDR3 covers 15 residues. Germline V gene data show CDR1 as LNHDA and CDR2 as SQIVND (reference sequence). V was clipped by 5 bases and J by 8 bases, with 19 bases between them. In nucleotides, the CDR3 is TGTGCCAGTAGTCCTTTAACGGGGACCGGGGATGAGCAGTTCTTC. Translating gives CASSPLTGTGDEQFF.

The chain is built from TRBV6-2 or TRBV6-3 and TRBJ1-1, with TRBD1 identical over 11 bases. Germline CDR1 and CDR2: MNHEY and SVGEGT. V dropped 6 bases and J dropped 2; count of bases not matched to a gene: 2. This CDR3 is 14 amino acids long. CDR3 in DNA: TGTGCCAGCAGCCGGACAGGGGGCAACACTGAAGCTTTCTTT. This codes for CASSRTGGNTEAFF.

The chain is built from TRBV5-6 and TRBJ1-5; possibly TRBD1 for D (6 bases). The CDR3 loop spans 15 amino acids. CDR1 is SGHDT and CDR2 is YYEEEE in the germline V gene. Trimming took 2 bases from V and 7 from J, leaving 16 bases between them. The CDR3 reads CASSLTGFGGQPQHF. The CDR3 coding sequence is TGTGCCAGCAGCTTAACAGGGTTCGGCGGACAGCCCCAGCATTTT.

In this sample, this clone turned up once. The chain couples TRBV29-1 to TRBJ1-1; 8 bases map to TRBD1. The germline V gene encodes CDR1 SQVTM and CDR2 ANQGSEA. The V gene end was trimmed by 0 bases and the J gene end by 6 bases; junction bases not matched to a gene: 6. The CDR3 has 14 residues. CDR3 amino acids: CSVEDWTGRAEAFF. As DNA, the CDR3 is TGCAGCGTTGAAGACTGGACAGGGAGGGCTGAAGCTTTCTTT.

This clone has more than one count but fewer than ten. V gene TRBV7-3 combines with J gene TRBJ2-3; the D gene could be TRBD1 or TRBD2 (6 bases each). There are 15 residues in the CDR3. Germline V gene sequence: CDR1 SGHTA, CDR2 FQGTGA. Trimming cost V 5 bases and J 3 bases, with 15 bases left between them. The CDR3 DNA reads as TGTGCCAGCAGCCCCCCGGGGGCACTTACAGATACGCAGTATTTT. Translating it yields CASSPPGALTDTQYF. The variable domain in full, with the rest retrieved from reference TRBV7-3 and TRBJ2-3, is GAGVSQTPSNKVTEKGKYVELRCDPISGHTALYWYRQSLGQGPEFLIYFQGTGAADDSGLPNDRFFAVRPEGSVSTLKIQRTERGDSAVYLCASSPPGALTDTQYFGPGTRLTVL.

The CDR3 sequence: CASRRTGTRYNEQFF. The CDR3 coding sequence is TGTGCCAGCAGAAGGACCGGGACTAGGTACAATGAGCAGTTCTTC. This chain connects TRBV2 to TRBJ2-1, with 8 positions matching TRBD2. The V gene's germline CDR1 is SNHLY and CDR2 FYNNEI. V was pared by 6 bases and J by 4 bases, with 8 bases of the junction left unmatched. The CDR3 covers 15 residues.

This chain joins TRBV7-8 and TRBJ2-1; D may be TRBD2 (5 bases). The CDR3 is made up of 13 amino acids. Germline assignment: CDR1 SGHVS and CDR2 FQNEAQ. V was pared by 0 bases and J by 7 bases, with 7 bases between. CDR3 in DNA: TGTGCCAGCAGCTTAGCGCGCGGGAATGAGCAGTTCTTC. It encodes CASSLARGNEQFF.

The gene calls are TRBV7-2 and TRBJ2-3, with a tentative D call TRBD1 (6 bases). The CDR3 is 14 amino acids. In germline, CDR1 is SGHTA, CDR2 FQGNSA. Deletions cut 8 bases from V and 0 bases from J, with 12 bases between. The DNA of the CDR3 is TGTGCCAGCCTTACAAGGGGGAGCACAGATACGCAGTATTTT. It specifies CASLTRGSTDTQYF.

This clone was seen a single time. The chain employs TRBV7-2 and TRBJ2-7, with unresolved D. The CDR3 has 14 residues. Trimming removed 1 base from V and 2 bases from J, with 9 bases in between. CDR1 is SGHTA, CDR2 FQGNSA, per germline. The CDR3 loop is CASSLDSTTYEQYF. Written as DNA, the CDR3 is TGTGCCAGCAGCTTAGACAGCACTACCTACGAGCAGTACTTC.